These T cell receptor beta chains were read from a single sample in a study of beta chain features in type 1 diabetes. Assay: immunoSEQ multiplex PCR; the TCRdb copy retains only in-frame clones and omits some. The data contain around 330,000 clones, about 10% of them singletons. Sequencing was carried out using naive CD4+ T cells from blood. Every receptor here comes from a woman in her 30s in good health. Each CDR3 is given with its conserved first and last residue. Fields, in order: V gene, D gene, CDR3 protein. The D gene is left open where the match is weak.

V: TRBV2
D: -
CDR3: CASTLTRINEQFF

V: TRBV4-3
D: TRBD1
CDR3: CASSQATGAYGYTF

V: TRBV30
D: -
CDR3: CAWGRGTDTQYF

V: TRBV29-1
D: TRBD2
CDR3: CSVEGTTLEQYF

V: TRBV28
D: -
CDR3: CASSPVLIDTQYF

V: TRBV5-4
D: -
CDR3: CASSLFHSRETQYF

V: TRBV7-2
D: TRBD2
CDR3: CASSLSYSGTSGRVEQFF

V: TRBV9
D: TRBD2
CDR3: CASSAPGLATNTGELFF

V: TRBV7-3
D: TRBD2
CDR3: CASSPTSGSSGELFF

V: TRBV10-3
D: TRBD1
CDR3: CAAKRQGPTYEQYF

V: TRBV4-3
D: TRBD1
CDR3: CASSIRGLDTQYF

V: TRBV18
D: TRBD1
CDR3: CASSPRTGGNTEAFF

V: TRBV27
D: -
CDR3: CASSEQGNTGELFF

V: TRBV6-5
D: TRBD1
CDR3: CASSPQGGRTDTQYF

V: TRBV2
D: -
CDR3: CASTLQVVRHGEQFF

V: TRBV7-9
D: TRBD2
CDR3: CASSFTLAGLSYEQYF

V: TRBV28
D: -
CDR3: CASSGAGKGQPQHF

V: TRBV7-3
D: TRBD2
CDR3: CASSLRTSGANNEQFF

V: TRBV27
D: -
CDR3: CASRGNEQYF

V: TRBV5-1
D: -
CDR3: CASSPLGQNTGELFF

V: TRBV6-5
D: -
CDR3: CASSPGLQGTQYF

V: TRBV2
D: -
CDR3: CASSHDSGTGELFF

V: TRBV7-2
D: -
CDR3: CASSRLDTSLLFF

V: TRBV7-2
D: -
CDR3: CASSLSSDPSTDTQYF

V: TRBV11-2
D: TRBD1
CDR3: CASSSRAGQGSYEQYF

V: TRBV4-3
D: -
CDR3: CASSQAERVSTDTQYF

V: TRBV6-5
D: TRBD1
CDR3: CASSPDRTVGEQFF

V: TRBV5-1
D: TRBD2
CDR3: CASSPIAGIQETQYF

V: TRBV7-8
D: -
CDR3: CASSRGAGPETQYF

V: TRBV5-4
D: -
CDR3: CASGSLRDSNTGELFF

V: TRBV29-1
D: TRBD1
CDR3: CSVEVVTGGSGYTF

V: TRBV29-1
D: TRBD2
CDR3: CSVGETGVASGSYEQYF

V: TRBV9
D: TRBD2
CDR3: CASSSREGSYNEQFF

V: TRBV27
D: -
CDR3: CASSPTGPGVTQYF

V: TRBV28
D: -
CDR3: CASSRPPRETQYF

V: TRBV7-9
D: -
CDR3: CASRSGTGGSYEQYF

V: TRBV5-1
D: TRBD2
CDR3: CASSLPGLAGNEQFF

V: TRBV2
D: TRBD1
CDR3: CASERGLLYNEQFF

V: TRBV19
D: TRBD1
CDR3: CASSTRTGGYEQYF

V: TRBV29-1
D: TRBD2
CDR3: CSVLKGTSGVEQYF

V: TRBV14
D: -
CDR3: CASSQELGVYGYTF

V: TRBV7-2
D: TRBD2
CDR3: CASSPGLAGAAGTQYF

V: TRBV18
D: -
CDR3: CASSPPGQGNEQFF

V: TRBV2
D: TRBD1
CDR3: CASGGQGYEQYF

V: TRBV7-2
D: -
CDR3: CASSKTVITYNEQFF

V: TRBV5-6
D: TRBD1
CDR3: CASSGGTGVETQYF

V: TRBV28
D: TRBD1
CDR3: CASSLVPNRGKTQYF

V: TRBV9
D: -
CDR3: CASSGPGGTQYF

V: TRBV23-1
D: TRBD1
CDR3: CASSQTDRDTYSNQPQHF

V: TRBV2
D: TRBD1
CDR3: CASSAGQGDEKLFF

V: TRBV30
D: -
CDR3: CAWSYSLATDTQYF

V: TRBV4-3
D: -
CDR3: CASSQEDPGYNEQFF

V: TRBV11-1
D: TRBD1
CDR3: CASSKDRGPDEQFF

V: TRBV5-6
D: -
CDR3: CASSYSQTQYF

V: TRBV30
D: -
CDR3: CAWSAQGSDTQYF

V: TRBV4-1
D: -
CDR3: CASSQALKGNYGYTF

V: TRBV19
D: TRBD1
CDR3: CASSSRDSNYGYTF

V: TRBV6-5
D: TRBD2
CDR3: CASSFTSGRTNEQFF

V: TRBV27
D: TRBD2
CDR3: CASSSLPGGTGANVLTF

V: TRBV25-1
D: TRBD2
CDR3: CASSQGLAAIRETQYF